This TCR beta chain was recorded in a study of beta chain features in type 1 diabetes. Regarding the study as a whole: Moderately but significantly shorter TCRB CDR3s were found in Type 1 diabetes patients in all four CD4+ subsets.

Of note for this clone: Antigen specificity is unknown.

The study reverse transcribed the entire isolated RNA, so it sequenced expressed TCRB transcripts. The repertoire was sequenced with immunoSEQ multiplex PCR; TCRdb's copy has only in-frame clones and lacks some. The sample lists hundreds of thousands of clones; over 11% were seen once. The CDR3 runs 15 residues. CDR1 is SGHRS, CDR2 YFSETQ, per germline. V lost 0 bases, J lost 4 bases, and 11 bases lay in between. The V and J genes are TRBV5-1 and TRBJ2-1; D is possibly TRBD2 (5 bases). This clonotype was obtained from a man aged 18 to 30 with type 1 diabetes. Sequenced: naive CD4+ T cells from blood. CDR3 residues: CASSLVLGPYNEQFF. The DNA for the CDR3 is TGCGCCAGCAGCTTGGTACTAGGGCCGTACAATGAGCAGTTCTTC. Combining the CDR3 with reference TRBV5-1 and TRBJ2-1 gives the whole variable domain KAGVTQTPRYLIKTRGQQVTLSCSPISGHRSVSWYQQTPGQGLQFLFEYFSETQRNKGNFPGRFSGRQFSNSRSEMNVSTLELGDSALYLCASSLVLGPYNEQFFGPGTRLTVL.